This note documents a single T cell receptor (beta chain) sequence. These data originate in a study of blood T cell repertoires in COVID-19. Looking at the study overall: Researchers got acute and convalescent COVID-19 samples from the United States, Italy and Spain. PBMCs, B-cell-depleted T cells, or T cells were the source of the cDNA or gDNA that made up the material.

Original methodology: It was from reference gene primer amplification that nucleated cell counts were estimated. Sequencing was performed with immunoSEQ multiplex PCR; in TCRdb, only in-frame clones are kept and a portion is missing. V, J and clone size are those of that table, while D and trimming were read from the DNA. In the table there are around 26,000 clones, 80% to 95% of which are singletons. This sequence was found in a human donor in a cohort sampled during active COVID-19. The material sequenced was peripheral blood.

Written as DNA, the CDR3 is TGTGCCATCAGTGACGTCTCCGTGAACACTGAAGCTTTCTTT. This codes for CAISDVSVNTEAFF. The chain employs TRBV10-3 and TRBJ1-1, with D unclear. V lost 3 bases, J lost 0 bases, and 8 bases lay in between. Germline CDR1 ENHRY, CDR2 SYGVKD. There are 14 residues in the CDR3.